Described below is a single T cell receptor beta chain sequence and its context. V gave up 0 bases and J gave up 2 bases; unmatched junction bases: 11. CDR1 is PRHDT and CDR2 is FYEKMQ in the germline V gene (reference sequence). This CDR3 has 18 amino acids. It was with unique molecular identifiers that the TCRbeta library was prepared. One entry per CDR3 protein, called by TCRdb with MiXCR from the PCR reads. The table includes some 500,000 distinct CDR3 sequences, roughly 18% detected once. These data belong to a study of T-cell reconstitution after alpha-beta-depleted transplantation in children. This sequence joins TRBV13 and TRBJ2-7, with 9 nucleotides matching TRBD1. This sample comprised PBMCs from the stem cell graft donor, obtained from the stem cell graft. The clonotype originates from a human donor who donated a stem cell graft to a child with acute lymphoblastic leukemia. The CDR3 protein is CASSLGYGGQGRPYEQYF. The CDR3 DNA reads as TGTGCCAGCAGCTTAGGCTATGGGGGACAGGGAAGGCCCTACGAGCAGTACTTC. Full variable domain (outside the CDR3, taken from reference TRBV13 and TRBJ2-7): AAGVIQSPRHLIKEKRETATLKCYPIPRHDTVYWYQQGPGQDPQFLISFYEKMQSDKGSIPDRFSAQQFSDYHSELNMSSLELGDSALYFCASSLGYGGQGRPYEQYFGPGTRLTVT.